This T cell receptor beta chain is from a study of cytomegalovirus exposure and HLA in healthy donors. Whole-study findings and limits: Only CMV serostatus was available as immune exposure information. TCR beta sequences reportedly predicted most subjects' HLA-A and HLA-B alleles accurately. Reports credit the classifier with highly specific, highly sensitive diagnosis of cytomegalovirus status.

In this sample, this clone turned up a few times. Antigen: not known. It was with 60 Vbeta and 13 Jbeta primers that the PCR ran. The method was immunoSEQ multiplex PCR; TCRdb's version includes in-frame clones alone and lacks a portion of them. The table has around 130,000 clones, around 86% seen once. Germline CDR1 is GTSNPN and CDR2 is SVGIG (reference sequence). V was clipped by 8 bases and J by 5 bases; unmatched bases: 10. The CDR3 is made up of 14 amino acids. The chain employs TRBV30 and TRBJ2-5; 11 bases are a match to TRBD1. Sequencing input: PBMCs. This receptor was obtained from a man aged 30 to 45 in good health and CMV-seronegative. The CDR3 region has the DNA TGTGCCAGGGACAGGGGGACGACGGAGGAGACCCAGTACTTC. Its protein is CARDRGTTEETQYF.